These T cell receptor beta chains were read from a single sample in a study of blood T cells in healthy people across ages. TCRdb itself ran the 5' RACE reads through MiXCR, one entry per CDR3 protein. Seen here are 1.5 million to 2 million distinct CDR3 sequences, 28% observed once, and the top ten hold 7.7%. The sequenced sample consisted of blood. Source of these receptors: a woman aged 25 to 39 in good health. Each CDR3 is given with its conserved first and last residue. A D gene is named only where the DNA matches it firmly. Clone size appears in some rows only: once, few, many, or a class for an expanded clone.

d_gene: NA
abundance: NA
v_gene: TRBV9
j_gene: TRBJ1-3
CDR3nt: TGTGCCAGCAGCGTAGATACAGGGCATGGAAACACCATATATTTT
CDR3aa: CASSVDTGHGNTIYF

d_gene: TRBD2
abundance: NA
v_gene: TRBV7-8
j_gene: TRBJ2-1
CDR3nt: TGTGCCAGCAGCTTAGCGCCTAGCGGGAGCAATGAGCAGTTCTTC
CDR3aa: CASSLAPSGSNEQFF

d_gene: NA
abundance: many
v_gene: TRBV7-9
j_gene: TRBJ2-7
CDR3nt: TGTGCCAGCAGCCCCCCACATGGTCTCGAGCAGTACTTC
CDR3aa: CASSPPHGLEQYF

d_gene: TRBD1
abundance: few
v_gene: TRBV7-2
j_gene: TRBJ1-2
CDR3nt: TGTGCCAGCAGCTTAACGGACAGGGCGGTCTATGGCTACACCTTC
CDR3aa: CASSLTDRAVYGYTF

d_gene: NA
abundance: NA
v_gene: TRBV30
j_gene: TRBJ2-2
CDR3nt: TGTGCCTGGGGCAGGGTGGCCGGGGAGCTGTTTTTT
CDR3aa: CAWGRVAGELFF

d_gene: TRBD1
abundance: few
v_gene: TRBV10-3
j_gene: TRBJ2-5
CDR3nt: TGTGCCATCAGTGAGCCCAGGGGGTCCTACAAGCAGTACTTC
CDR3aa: CAISEPRGSYKQYF

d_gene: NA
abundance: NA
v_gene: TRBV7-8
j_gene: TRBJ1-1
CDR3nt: TGTGCCAGCAGCTTAGCGACAGCATGGCAAGCTTTCTTT
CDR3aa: CASSLATAWQAFF

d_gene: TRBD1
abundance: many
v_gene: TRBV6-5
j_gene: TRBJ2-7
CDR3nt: TGTGCCAGCAGTTACATGGACAGGGTAACCGAGCAGTACTTC
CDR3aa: CASSYMDRVTEQYF

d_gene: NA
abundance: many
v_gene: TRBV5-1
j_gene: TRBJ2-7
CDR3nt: TGCGCCAGCAGCTTGGGGCAGGGGGGCTACGAGCAGTACTTC
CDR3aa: CASSLGQGGYEQYF

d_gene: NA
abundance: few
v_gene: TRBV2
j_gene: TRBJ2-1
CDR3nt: TGTGCCAGCGGCGCAATAGCGAGGAATGAGCAGTTCTTC
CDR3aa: CASGAIARNEQFF

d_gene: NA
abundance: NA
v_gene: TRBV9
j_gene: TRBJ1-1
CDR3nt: TGTGCCAGCAGCGTAGACGGCAGGGGCGCTTTCTTT
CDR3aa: CASSVDGRGAFF

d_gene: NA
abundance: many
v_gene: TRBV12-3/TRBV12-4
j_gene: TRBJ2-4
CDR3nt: TGTGCCAGCAGTTCCGGGTCCAAGGACATTCAGTACTTC
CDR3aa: CASSSGSKDIQYF

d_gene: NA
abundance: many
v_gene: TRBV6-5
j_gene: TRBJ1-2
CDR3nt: TGTGCCAGCAGTCTAGGGAGGGGATTCCGCTATGGCTACACCTTC
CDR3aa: CASSLGRGFRYGYTF

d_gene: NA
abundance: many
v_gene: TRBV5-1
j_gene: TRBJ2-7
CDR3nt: TGCGCCAGTACAGGGTTCGACGAGCAGTACTTC
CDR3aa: CASTGFDEQYF

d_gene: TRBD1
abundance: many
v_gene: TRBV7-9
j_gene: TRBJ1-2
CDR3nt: TGTGCCAGCAGCTTCACAGGGGATGGTTATGGCTACACCTTC
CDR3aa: CASSFTGDGYGYTF

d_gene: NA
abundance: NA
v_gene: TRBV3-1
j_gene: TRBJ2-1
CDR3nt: TGTGCCCCCGGGGGCTCTTCCTACAATGAGCAGTTCTTC
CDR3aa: CAPGGSSYNEQFF

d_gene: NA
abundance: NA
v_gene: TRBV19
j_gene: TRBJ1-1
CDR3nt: TGTGCCAGTATTCAACAAGTCTCGCGGAACACTGAATCTTTCTTT
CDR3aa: CASIQQVSRNTESFF

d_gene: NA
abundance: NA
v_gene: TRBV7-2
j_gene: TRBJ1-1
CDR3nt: TGTGCCAGCAGCTCACTTATAGGACAGTTAGGAGAGAAAGCTTTCTTT
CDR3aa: CASSSLIGQLGEKAFF